Described below is a single TCR beta chain sequence and its context. Its specificity is unknown. The data were taken from a study of Ad26.COV2.S vaccination and SARS-CoV-2 variants. Whole-study findings and limits: Assessments of TCR breadth and depth may have underestimated the total T cell responses. Compared with placebo recipients, vaccine recipients had higher spike-specific TCR breadth. CD8+ and CD4+ T cells specific for spike reportedly responded with substantial breadth after vaccination.

Assay: immunoSEQ multiplex PCR; the TCRdb copy retains only in-frame clones and omits some. In the table there are more than 120,000 clones, about nine tenths of which are singletons. The specimen comprised peripheral blood, sampled after recovery from COVID-19. This sequence originates from a human donor who had recovered from COVID-19.

The CDR3 loop reads CATSDSLDGSGANVLTF. Here the CDR3 DNA reads TGTGCCACCAGTGATTCCTTGGACGGCTCTGGGGCCAACGTCCTGACTTTC. V is TRBV24-1 and J is TRBJ2-6; D is ambiguous. Trimming removed 2 bases from V and 0 bases from J, with 10 bases in between. There are 17 residues in the CDR3. CDR1 is KGHDR, CDR2 SFDVKD, per germline.